This T cell receptor beta chain was obtained from a study of breast tumors, draining lymph nodes, adjacent tissues. Study conclusions and caveats: The data were judged consistent with most tumor T cells coming from lymph node and expanding in tumor. Luminal-like breast cancer showed significantly higher tumor–nontumor repertoire similarity than basal-like. Tumor T cell lymph node origin was a supported hypothesis, not proven. Compared with lymph nodes, tumors were less diverse; compared with nontumor tissue, more.

Notes on this clonotype: What it recognizes is unknown.

TCRdb independently ran MiXCR on the multiplex PCR reads; one entry per CDR3 protein. This table has approximately 300,000 distinct CDR3 sequences, around 31% appearing once. Breast cancer patients provided tissue from their axillary draining lymph nodes. The CDR3 runs 15 residues. Germline values: CDR1 SGDLS, CDR2 YYNGEE. V shed 4 bases and J 7 bases; nucleotides not matched to a gene: 7. Specimen: axillary lymph node tissue. This TCR derives from a female donor with breast cancer. Some clones in this sample may be carry-over from other donors' samples. The chain combines TRBV9 with TRBJ1-4; 10 bases are shared with TRBD1. The CDR3 here is CASSFQTGGGEKLFF. CDR3 DNA sequence: TGTGCCAGCAGCTTCCAGACAGGGGGCGGTGAAAAACTGTTTTTT.